This T cell receptor (beta chain) is drawn from a study of shared clonotypes between healthy human individuals. This clone was observed many times. Other DNA sequences from this sample encode an identical CDR3 as well. V lost 7 bases to trimming and J lost 1 base, with 5 bases between them. The CDR3 is 12 amino acids. Per the germline V gene, CDR1 is SNHLY and CDR2 is FYNNEI. Each unsorted sample relied on about 94 million PBMCs as its source of genomic DNA. Sequenced by immunoSEQ multiplex PCR; TCRdb stores in-frame clones only, minus some. The data contain fewer than 600,000 clones, around 78% of them seen just once; the ten biggest clones take up 12%.

The receptor comes from a middle-aged woman in good health. Some clones in this sample may be carry-over from other donors' samples. Sequencing input: PBMCs. This chain uses TRBV2 with TRBJ1-5; no firm D call. CDR3 residues: CASKWSNQPQHF. CDR3 coding DNA: TGTGCCAGCAAATGGAGCAATCAGCCCCAGCATTTT.